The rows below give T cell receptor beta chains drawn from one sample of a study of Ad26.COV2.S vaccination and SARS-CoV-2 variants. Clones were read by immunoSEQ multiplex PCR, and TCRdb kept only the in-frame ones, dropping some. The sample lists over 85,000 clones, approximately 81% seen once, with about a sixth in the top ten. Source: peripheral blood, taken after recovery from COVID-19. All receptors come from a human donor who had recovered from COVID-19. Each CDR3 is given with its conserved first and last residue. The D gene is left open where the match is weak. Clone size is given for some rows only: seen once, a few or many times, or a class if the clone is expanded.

CASSHPQGTAEAFF,TGTGCCAGCAGCCACCCCCAGGGTACAGCTGAAGCTTTCTTT,NA,TRBJ1-1,14,NA,TRBV3-1/TRBV3-2
CAISEGLAVTNEQFF,TGTGCCATCAGTGAGGGGCTAGCGGTTACCAATGAGCAGTTCTTC,TRBD2,TRBJ2-1,15,NA,TRBV10-3
CASSQMGRGAFF,TGTGCCAGCAGCCAAATGGGGAGAGGAGCTTTCTTT,NA,TRBJ1-1,12,NA,TRBV3-1/TRBV3-2
CASSEYPLSGSSYNEQFF,TGTGCCAGCAGTGAATACCCTCTCAGCGGGAGCTCCTACAATGAGCAGTTCTTC,TRBD2,TRBJ2-1,18,NA,TRBV6-1
CSASRAGGRETQYF,TGCAGTGCTAGTCGAGCGGGAGGGAGAGAGACCCAGTACTTC,TRBD2,TRBJ2-5,14,NA,TRBV20-1
CASSPGTSGSMTDTQYF,TGTGCCAGCAGCCCCGGGACTAGCGGGAGTATGACAGATACGCAGTATTTT,TRBD2,TRBJ2-3,17,NA,TRBV7-2
CSATDNYEQYF,TGCAGTGCTACGGACAACTACGAGCAGTACTTC,NA,TRBJ2-7,11,NA,TRBV20-1
CASSEVWGEKLFF,TGTGCCAGCAGTGAAGTATGGGGCGAAAAACTGTTTTTT,NA,TRBJ1-4,13,many,TRBV6-1
CATSDRSGQSLNEQFF,TGTGCCACCAGTGACCGTAGCGGTCAAAGCCTAAATGAGCAGTTCTTC,NA,TRBJ2-1,16,NA,TRBV24-1
CASSYALGGETQYF,TGCGCCAGCAGCTATGCCCTGGGGGGGGAGACCCAGTACTTC,TRBD2,TRBJ2-5,14,NA,TRBV5-1
CASKGGQNTGELFF,TGTGCCAGCAAAGGTGGCCAGAACACCGGGGAGCTGTTTTTT,NA,TRBJ2-2,14,NA,TRBV28
CASSTRYNEKLFF,TGTGCCAGCAGCACTCGATATAATGAAAAACTGTTTTTT,NA,TRBJ1-4,13,NA,TRBV11-3
CASAPLREKLFF,TGTGCCAGCGCCCCTCTCAGAGAAAAACTGTTTTTT,NA,TRBJ1-4,12,NA,TRBV2
CASSPTETGSRGYTF,TGCGCCAGCAGCCCTACTGAGACAGGGTCGCGGGGCTACACCTTC,TRBD1,TRBJ1-2,15,few,TRBV4-1
CASSQGSDLDREATGELFF,TGTGCCAGCAGCCAAGGATCCGACTTAGACAGGGAGGCCACCGGGGAGCTGTTTTTT,NA,TRBJ2-2,19,NA,TRBV3-1/TRBV3-2
CASSPGVTSATNEQFF,TGTGCCAGCAGCCCGGGGGTGACTAGCGCTACCAATGAGCAGTTCTTC,TRBD2,TRBJ2-1,16,NA,TRBV7-3
CASSLLGQGEKPQHF,TGTGCCAGCAGCTTACTAGGACAGGGAGAGAAGCCCCAGCATTTT,TRBD1,TRBJ1-5,15,NA,TRBV5-6
CATSDRTGRTEAFF,TGTGCCACCAGTGATCGCACAGGCCGCACTGAAGCTTTCTTT,NA,TRBJ1-1,14,NA,TRBV24-1
CASSEYTGPGELFF,TGTGCCAGCAGTGAATATACCGGACCCGGGGAGCTGTTTTTT,NA,TRBJ2-2,14,NA,TRBV25-1
CSASLGSTEAFF,TGCAGTGCTAGTTTGGGATCCACTGAAGCTTTCTTT,NA,TRBJ1-1,12,few,TRBV20-1
CASSQDYRRRNRPNEKLFF,TGTGCCAGCAGCCAAGATTATCGGAGGAGGAACAGGCCTAATGAAAAACTGTTTTTT,NA,TRBJ1-4,19,NA,TRBV3-1/TRBV3-2
CASSPYTRNYGYTF,TGTGCCAGCAGCCCTTACACCCGAAACTATGGCTACACCTTC,NA,TRBJ1-2,14,few,TRBV5-4
CASSLSSGPTETQYF,TGTGCCAGCAGCTTAAGTTCCGGCCCCACAGAGACCCAGTACTTC,NA,TRBJ2-5,15,NA,TRBV7-7
CASSSQRTATDTQYF,TGCGCCAGCAGCTCGCAACGGACAGCCACAGATACGCAGTATTTT,NA,TRBJ2-3,15,NA,TRBV5-1
CASGLAGGPLGDTQYF,TGTGCCAGTGGACTAGCGGGAGGGCCGTTGGGAGATACGCAGTATTTT,TRBD2,TRBJ2-3,16,NA,TRBV28